This T cell receptor (beta chain) derives from a study of lymphopenia after photon versus proton radiotherapy. About this clone: Its antigen is not known.

Profiled with immunoSEQ multiplex PCR; TCRdb holds only in-frame clones, not every one. The table has around 160,000 clones, around 85% seen once. Study conclusions and caveats: After lymphocyte nadir, photon-treated repertoires showed oligoclonal expansion, especially CD8+ Temra. Authors raise, but do not show, better survival with proton therapy.

Looked up from germline, CDR1 is SGHDT and CDR2 is YYEEEE. The CDR3 consists of 14 residues. V gave up 4 bases and J gave up 2 bases; unmatched junction bases: 3. This sample comprised peripheral blood, obtained from a patient treated with photon-based radiotherapy. The chain recombines TRBV5-6 with TRBJ2-5; 9 bases map to TRBD2. The TCR comes from a man in his forties or fifties with gastric cancer. In nucleotides, the CDR3 is TGTGCCAGCAGCCGACTAGCGGCACAAGAGACCCAGTACTTC. It encodes CASSRLAAQETQYF.